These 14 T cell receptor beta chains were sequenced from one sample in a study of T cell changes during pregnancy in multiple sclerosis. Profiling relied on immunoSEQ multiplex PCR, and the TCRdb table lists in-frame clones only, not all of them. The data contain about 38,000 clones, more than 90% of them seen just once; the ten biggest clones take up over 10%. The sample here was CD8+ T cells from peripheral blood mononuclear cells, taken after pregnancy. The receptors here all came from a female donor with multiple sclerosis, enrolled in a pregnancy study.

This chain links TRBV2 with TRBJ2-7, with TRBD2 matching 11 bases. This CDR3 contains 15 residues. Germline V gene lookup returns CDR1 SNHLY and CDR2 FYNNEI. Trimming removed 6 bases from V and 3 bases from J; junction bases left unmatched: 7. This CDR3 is CASSLSGRAIYEQYF. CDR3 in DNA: TGTGCCAGCAGCCTTAGCGGGAGGGCCATCTACGAGCAGTACTTC. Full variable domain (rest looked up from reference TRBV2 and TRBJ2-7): EPEVTQTPSHQVTQMGQEVILRCVPISNHLYFYWYRQILGQKVEFLVSFYNNEISEKSEIFDDQFSVERPDGSNFTLKIRSTKLEDSAMYFCASSLSGRAIYEQYFGPGTRLTVT.

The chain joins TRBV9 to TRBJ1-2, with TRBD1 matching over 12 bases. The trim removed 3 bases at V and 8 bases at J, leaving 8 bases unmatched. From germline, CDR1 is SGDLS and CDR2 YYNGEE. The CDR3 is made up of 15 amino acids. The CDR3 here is CASSGGGQGAFGYTF. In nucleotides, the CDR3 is TGTGCCAGCAGCGGAGGGGGACAGGGGGCTTTCGGCTACACCTTC.

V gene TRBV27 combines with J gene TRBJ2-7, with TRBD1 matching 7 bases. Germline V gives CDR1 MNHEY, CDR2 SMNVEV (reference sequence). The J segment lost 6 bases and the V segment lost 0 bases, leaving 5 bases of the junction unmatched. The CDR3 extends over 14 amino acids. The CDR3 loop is CASSLSGTGAEQYF. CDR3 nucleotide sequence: TGTGCCAGCAGTTTATCGGGCACAGGGGCCGAGCAGTACTTC.

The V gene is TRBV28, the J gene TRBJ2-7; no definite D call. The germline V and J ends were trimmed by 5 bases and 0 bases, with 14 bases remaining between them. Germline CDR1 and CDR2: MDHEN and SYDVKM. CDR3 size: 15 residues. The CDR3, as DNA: TGTGCCAGCAGTGCCCCGCAGCAGGACTCCTACGAGCAGTACTTC. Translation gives CASSAPQQDSYEQYF. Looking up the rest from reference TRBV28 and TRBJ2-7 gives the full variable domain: DVKVTQSSRYLVKRTGEKVFLECVQDMDHENMFWYRQDPGLGLRLIYFSYDVKMKEKGDIPEGYSVSREKKERFSLILESASTNQTSMYLCASSAPQQDSYEQYFGPGTRLTVT.

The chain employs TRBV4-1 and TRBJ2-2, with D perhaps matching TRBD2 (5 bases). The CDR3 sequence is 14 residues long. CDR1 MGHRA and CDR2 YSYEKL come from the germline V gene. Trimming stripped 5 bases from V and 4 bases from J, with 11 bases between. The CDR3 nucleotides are TGCGCCAGCAGCACACTAGAATCCACCGGGGAGCTGTTTTTT. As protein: CASSTLESTGELFF.

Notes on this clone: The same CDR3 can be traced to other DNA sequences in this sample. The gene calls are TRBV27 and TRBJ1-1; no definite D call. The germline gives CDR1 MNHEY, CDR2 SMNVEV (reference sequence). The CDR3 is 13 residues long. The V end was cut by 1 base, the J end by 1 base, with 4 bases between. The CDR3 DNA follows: TGTGCCAGCAGTTTATATCGGAACACTGAAGCTTTCTTT. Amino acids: CASSLYRNTEAFF.

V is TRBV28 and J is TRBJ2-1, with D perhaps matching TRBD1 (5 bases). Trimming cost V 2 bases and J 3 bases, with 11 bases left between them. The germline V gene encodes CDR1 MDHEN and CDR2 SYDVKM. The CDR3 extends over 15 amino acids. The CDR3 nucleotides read TGTGCCAGCAGTTTAAGGCAGGACATCTACAATGAGCAGTTCTTC. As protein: CASSLRQDIYNEQFF. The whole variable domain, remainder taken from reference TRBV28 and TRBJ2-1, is DVKVTQSSRYLVKRTGEKVFLECVQDMDHENMFWYRQDPGLGLRLIYFSYDVKMKEKGDIPEGYSVSREKKERFSLILESASTNQTSMYLCASSLRQDIYNEQFFGPGTRLTVL.

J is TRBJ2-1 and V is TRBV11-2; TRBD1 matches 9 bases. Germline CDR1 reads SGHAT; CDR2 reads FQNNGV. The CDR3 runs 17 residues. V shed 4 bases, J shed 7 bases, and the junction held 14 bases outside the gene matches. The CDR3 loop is CASSSAIGQGILNEQFF. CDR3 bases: TGTGCCAGCAGCTCGGCGATAGGACAGGGGATATTGAATGAGCAGTTCTTC.

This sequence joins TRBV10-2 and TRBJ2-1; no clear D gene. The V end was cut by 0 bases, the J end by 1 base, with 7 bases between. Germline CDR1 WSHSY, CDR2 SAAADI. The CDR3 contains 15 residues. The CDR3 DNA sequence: TGCGCCAGCAGTGAGTCGGCGGATTCCTACAATGAGCAGTTCTTC. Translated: CASSESADSYNEQFF.

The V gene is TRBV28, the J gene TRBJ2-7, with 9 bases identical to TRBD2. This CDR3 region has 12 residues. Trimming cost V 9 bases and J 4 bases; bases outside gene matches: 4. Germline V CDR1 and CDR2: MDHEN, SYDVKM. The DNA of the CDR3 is TGTGCCAGTGATAGCGGGAGTTACGAGCAGTACTTC. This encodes CASDSGSYEQYF.

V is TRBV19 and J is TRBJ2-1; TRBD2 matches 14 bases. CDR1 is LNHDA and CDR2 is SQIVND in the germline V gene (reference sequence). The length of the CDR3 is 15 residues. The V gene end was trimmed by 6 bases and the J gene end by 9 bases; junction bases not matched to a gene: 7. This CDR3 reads CASRPGLAGVTEQFF. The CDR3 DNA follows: TGTGCCAGTAGACCGGGACTAGCGGGGGTTACTGAGCAGTTCTTC. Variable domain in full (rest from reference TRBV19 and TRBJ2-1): DGGITQSPKYLFRKEGQNVTLSCEQNLNHDAMYWYRQDPGQGLRLIYYSQIVNDFQKGDIAEGYSVSREKKESFPLTVTSAQKNPTAFYLCASRPGLAGVTEQFFGPGTRLTVL.

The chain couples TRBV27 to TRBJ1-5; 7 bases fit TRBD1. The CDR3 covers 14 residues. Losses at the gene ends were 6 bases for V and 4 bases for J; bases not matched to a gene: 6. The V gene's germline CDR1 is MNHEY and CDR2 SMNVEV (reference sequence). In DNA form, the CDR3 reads TGTGCCAGCAGCCCAGACAGGGAAAATCAGCCCCAGCATTTT. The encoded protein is CASSPDRENQPQHF.

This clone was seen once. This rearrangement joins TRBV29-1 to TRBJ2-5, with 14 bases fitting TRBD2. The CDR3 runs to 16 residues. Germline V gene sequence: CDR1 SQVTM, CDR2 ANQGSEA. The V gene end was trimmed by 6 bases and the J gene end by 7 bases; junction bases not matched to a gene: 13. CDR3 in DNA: TGCAGCGTCCGAGGGACTAGCGGGAGTACCTCGGGGACCCAGTACTTC. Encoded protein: CSVRGTSGSTSGTQYF.

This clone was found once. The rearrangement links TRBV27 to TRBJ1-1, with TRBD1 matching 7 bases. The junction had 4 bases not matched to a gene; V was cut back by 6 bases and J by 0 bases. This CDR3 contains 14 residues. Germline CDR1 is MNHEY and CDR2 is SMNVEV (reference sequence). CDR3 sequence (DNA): TGTGCCAGCAGGGCGGGACAGATGAACACTGAAGCTTTCTTT. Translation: CASRAGQMNTEAFF.